Presented here are 25 T cell receptor beta chains from one specimen sequenced in a study of cytomegalovirus exposure and HLA in healthy donors. Both 60 Vbeta primers and 13 Jbeta primers went into the PCR. TCRdb's table, derived via immunoSEQ multiplex PCR, lists solely in-frame clones and lacks some. There are some 150,000 clones in the sample; 70% to 85% occur only once, and 4.3% lies in the top ten. Sequenced: PBMCs. The receptor source for this set is a middle-aged man in good health and CMV-seronegative.

The chain couples TRBV28 to TRBJ1-5; 9 bases map to TRBD1. V trimming: 3 bases; J trimming: 6 bases; junction bases outside the gene matches: 6. This CDR3 spans 15 amino acids. Germline CDR1 reads MDHEN; CDR2 reads SYDVKM. CDR3 residues: CASSFNRGLSQPQHF. For the CDR3, the DNA is TGTGCCAGCAGTTTTAACAGGGGGCTTTCTCAGCCCCAGCATTTT.

The chain has TRBV6-5 and TRBJ2-3, with 7 bases lining up with TRBD2. Trimming cost V 2 bases and J 7 bases; bases outside gene matches: 6. The CDR3 runs to 14 residues. In germline, CDR1 is MNHEY, CDR2 SVGAGI. CDR3 DNA: TGTGCCAGCAGTTACGCTAGCGGACCAAATACGCAGTATTTT. Translated, it gives CASSYASGPNTQYF.

The rearrangement joins TRBV30 to TRBJ1-5; TRBD1 matches 7 bases. The trim removed 3 bases at V and 6 bases at J, leaving 5 bases unmatched. Germline lookup yields CDR1 GTSNPN and CDR2 SVGIG (reference sequence). This CDR3 is built from 13 residues. The CDR3 region has the DNA TGTGCCTGGAGAGTTAAGGGGGCTCAGCCCCAGCATTTT. Translation: CAWRVKGAQPQHF.

This clone showed up just a few times. This chain links TRBV2 with TRBJ1-5; tentative D call: TRBD1 (5 bases). The CDR3 is 15 amino acids. The germline CDR1 and CDR2 sequences are SNHLY and FYNNEI. Trimming removed 8 bases from V and 5 bases from J, with 19 bases in between. DNA of the CDR3: TGTGCCAGCGGGTCGGCGGGACTGGTTTATCAGCCCCAGCATTTT. Translated: CASGSAGLVYQPQHF.

V usage is TRBV18 and J usage is TRBJ2-5; maybe TRBD1 (6 bases). V was trimmed by 3 bases and J by 9 bases, leaving 14 bases between them. This CDR3 region has 13 residues. In germline, CDR1 is KGHSH, CDR2 LQKENI. In DNA form, the CDR3 reads TGTGCCAGCTCACCGATCAGGGGCGTTGCCCAGTACTTC. Protein: CASSPIRGVAQYF.

Comment on this clone: In the same sample, other DNA sequences code for this CDR3. The chain carries TRBV15 and TRBJ2-7; tentatively, D is TRBD2 (7 bases). The CDR3 has 18 amino acids. Germline V gives CDR1 LNHNV, CDR2 YYDKDF (reference sequence). The ends were cut back, 0 bases at V and 0 bases at J, with 18 bases in the middle. CDR3 amino acids: CATSRDFFGRGASYEQYF. The CDR3 region has the DNA TGTGCCACCAGCAGAGATTTTTTTGGGAGGGGGGCCTCCTACGAGCAGTACTTC.

The chain couples TRBV5-6 to TRBJ1-5, with 7 nucleotides matching TRBD1. The CDR3 consists of 14 residues. V gave up 3 bases and J gave up 3 bases; unmatched junction bases: 3. The germline V gene has CDR1 SGHDT and CDR2 YYEEEE. DNA for the CDR3: TGTGCCAGCAGCTCGGGACAGTACAATCAGCCCCAGCATTTT. Amino acid sequence: CASSSGQYNQPQHF.

The genes are TRBV7-2 and TRBJ2-7; possibly TRBD2 for D (5 bases). The CDR3 extends over 13 amino acids. Trimming removed 1 base from V and 4 bases from J, with 8 bases in between. The germline V gene has CDR1 SGHTA and CDR2 FQGNSA. CDR3 nucleotide sequence: TGTGCCAGCAGCTTAGGACGGGGTTACGAGCAGTACTTC. Protein sequence: CASSLGRGYEQYF.

The CDR3 DNA reads TGTGCCAGCAGGCCCGGACTGACCAATTCACCCCTCCACTTT. It translates to CASRPGLTNSPLHF. The genes are TRBV11-2 and TRBJ1-6, with unresolved D. Germline CDR1 SGHAT, CDR2 FQNNGV. This CDR3 spans 14 amino acids. Trimming took off 6 bases at V and 7 bases at J, with 13 bases between the two ends.

The J gene is TRBJ1-3, the V gene TRBV7-3; no firm D call. V was shortened by 4 bases and J by 3 bases, with 7 bases between the two germline ends. The CDR3 contains 13 residues. Germline CDR1 is SGHTA and CDR2 is FQGTGA. The CDR3 DNA follows: TGTGCCAGCAGCTCTTCTGTTGGAAACACCATATATTTT. It yields the protein CASSSSVGNTIYF.

The chain employs TRBV9 and TRBJ1-2; 10 bases agree with TRBD1. Germline CDR1 reads SGDLS; CDR2 reads YYNGEE. J was trimmed by 8 bases and V by 2 bases; bases with no gene match: 15. CDR3 length equals 17 residues. CDR3 DNA sequence: TGTGCCAGCAGCGTGGGGGAAGGGGACAGGGGATTTTCGGGCTACACCTTC. Protein product: CASSVGEGDRGFSGYTF.

V usage is TRBV18 and J usage is TRBJ1-6; 7 nucleotides line up with TRBD1. V was clipped by 6 bases and J by 10 bases; unmatched bases: 18. In germline, CDR1 is KGHSH, CDR2 LQKENI. The CDR3 contains 17 residues. The CDR3 DNA reads as TGTGCCAGCTCGCCTACAGGGGCGGGGTTCGGGCGCTCACCCCTCCACTTT. This translates into CASSPTGAGFGRSPLHF.

The J gene is TRBJ2-2, the V gene TRBV9, with TRBD2 matching over 8 bases. This CDR3 contains 14 residues. Trimming took 3 bases from V and 3 from J; bases not matched to a gene: 1. In germline, CDR1 is SGDLS, CDR2 YYNGEE. The CDR3 DNA is TGTGCCAGCAGCGAACTAGCGGACACCGGGGAGCTGTTTTTT. Protein product: CASSELADTGELFF.

This clone appeared a single time. The chain is built from TRBV5-4 and TRBJ2-5, with D perhaps matching TRBD2 (6 bases). The CDR3 has 15 amino acids. V lost 7 bases to trimming and J lost 0 bases, with 16 bases between them. Germline assignment: CDR1 SGHNT and CDR2 YYREEE (reference sequence). The CDR3 sequence: CASLRGLTYQETQYF. CDR3 coding DNA: TGTGCCAGCCTTCGGGGACTTACCTACCAAGAGACCCAGTACTTC.

V is TRBV7-9 and J is TRBJ1-1; TRBD1 matches at 7 bases. In germline, CDR1 is SEHNR, CDR2 FQNEAQ (reference sequence). J gave up 7 bases and V 1 base, and 3 bases lay outside the gene matches. This CDR3 has 13 residues. The CDR3 DNA sequence: TGTGCCAGCAGCTTAGGCCGACAGGGTGAAGCTTTCTTT. It yields the protein CASSLGRQGEAFF.

The chain recombines TRBV15 with TRBJ2-3; 7 bases align to TRBD2. CDR3 length: 14 amino acids. CDR1 and CDR2 from the germline V gene are LNHNV and YYDKDF (reference sequence). J lost 4 bases, V lost 6 bases, and 7 bases had no gene match. The CDR3 here is CATSLAGVPDTQYF. DNA for the CDR3: TGTGCCACCAGTCTGGCGGGGGTCCCAGATACGCAGTATTTT.

V is TRBV4-1 and J is TRBJ2-3; TRBD2 agrees at 7 bases. Germline V CDR1 and CDR2: MGHRA, YSYEKL. The J segment lost 0 bases and the V segment lost 4 bases, leaving 7 bases of the junction unmatched. CDR3 length equals 16 residues. The CDR3 loop is CASSPSGGGSTDTQYF. DNA of the CDR3: TGCGCCAGCAGCCCTAGTGGGGGGGGAAGCACAGATACGCAGTATTTT.

The chain has TRBV6-1 and TRBJ2-7, with 8 bases aligning to TRBD1. Germline V gene data show CDR1 as MNHNS and CDR2 as SASEGT. The ends lost 3 bases at V and 2 bases at J; junction bases unmatched: 6. The CDR3 is 15 amino acids. CDR3 sequence: CASSEEQGGAYEQYF. CDR3 bases: TGTGCCAGCAGTGAGGAACAGGGGGGAGCCTACGAGCAGTACTTC.

The V call is TRBV4-3, the J call TRBJ1-5; D gene uncertain. Deletions cut 0 bases from V and 6 bases from J, with 9 bases between. CDR3 length: 14 amino acids. Germline CDR1 LGHNA, CDR2 YSLEER. The CDR3 region is CASSQDDYSQPQHF. The CDR3 nucleotides read TGCGCCAGCAGCCAAGATGACTACAGTCAGCCCCAGCATTTT.

The CDR3 reads CATTSGGYNEQFF. The CDR3 bases are TGTGCCACCACTAGCGGGGGCTACAATGAGCAGTTCTTC. V usage is TRBV19 and J usage is TRBJ2-1; TRBD2 matches at 11 bases. The CDR3 sequence is 13 residues long. V gave up 10 bases and J gave up 3 bases; unmatched junction bases: 2. Germline CDR1 reads LNHDA; CDR2 reads SQIVND (reference sequence).

DNA for the CDR3: TGTGCCAGCAGCTTTGGAAGGGGGAACTATGGCTACACCTTC. As protein: CASSFGRGNYGYTF. The chain links TRBV7-9 to TRBJ1-2; D is perhaps TRBD1 (6 bases). With 3 bases removed from V and 2 bases from J, the gap between germline ends came to 10 bases. Germline V gene sequence: CDR1 SEHNR, CDR2 FQNEAQ (reference sequence). CDR3 length: 14 amino acids.

This chain links TRBV5-8 with TRBJ1-5; maybe TRBD1 (6 bases). V lost 7 bases, J lost 5 bases, and 25 bases lay in between. The CDR3 spans 17 residues. Germline assignment: CDR1 SGHTS and CDR2 YDEGEE. CDR3 amino acids: CASPMTTGSTRDQPQHF. CDR3 in DNA: TGTGCCAGCCCAATGACCACAGGGTCGACGCGCGATCAGCCCCAGCATTTT.

The genes are TRBV7-2 and TRBJ2-4, with 9 bases matching TRBD2. In germline, CDR1 is SGHTA, CDR2 FQGNSA. The length of the CDR3 is 17 residues. After removal of 5 bases from V and 1 base from J, the junction contained 9 bases not matched to a gene. The CDR3 DNA sequence: TGTGCCAGCAGCAAGACTAGCGGAACAGGGGCCAAAAACATTCAGTACTTC. Its translation: CASSKTSGTGAKNIQYF.

This chain uses TRBV7-3 with TRBJ2-5, with 11 bases lining up with TRBD2. The CDR3 extends over 14 amino acids. CDR1 is SGHTA and CDR2 is FQGTGA in the germline V gene. The ends lost 5 bases at V and 5 bases at J; junction bases unmatched: 4. The CDR3 is CASSIAGGPETQYF. The CDR3 DNA follows: TGTGCCAGCAGCATAGCGGGGGGGCCGGAGACCCAGTACTTC.

V is TRBV20-1 and J is TRBJ2-7, with D uncertain. Germline CDR1 and CDR2: DFQATT and SNEGSKA (reference sequence). CDR3 size: 11 residues. The CDR3: CTNDISYEQYF. CDR3 nucleotides: TGCACCAACGACATTTCCTACGAGCAGTACTTC.